Below, 15 T cell receptor beta chains from the same sample are listed, as sequenced in a study of technical replicates of blood from a few donors. TCRdb keeps only in-frame clones here, not all; method: immunoSEQ multiplex PCR. The sample comprises tens of thousands of clones, about 95% of which are singletons, and roughly 0.24% rests with the top ten. The source material was T cells isolated from PBMCs. The receptors originated from a human donor in good health.

The chain joins TRBV5-1 to TRBJ2-1; D is perhaps TRBD2 (6 bases). V gave up 0 bases and J gave up 3 bases, with 7 bases separating them. The CDR3 covers 14 residues. Germline CDR1 is SGHRS and CDR2 is YFSETQ. The CDR3 reads CASSLGGDYNEQFF. The CDR3 bases are TGCGCCAGCAGCTTGGGCGGGGACTACAATGAGCAGTTCTTC.

The rearrangement uses TRBV14 and TRBJ2-7; 9 bases agree with TRBD1. V lost 6 bases to trimming and J lost 3 bases; unmatched junction nucleotides: 6. The CDR3 covers 14 residues. The germline V gene encodes CDR1 SGHDN and CDR2 FVKESK. The chain's CDR3 is CASSQEGQGYEQYF. The CDR3 DNA reads as TGTGCCAGCAGTCAGGAGGGACAGGGCTACGAGCAGTACTTC.

The rearrangement uses TRBV5-1 and TRBJ1-2; D is possibly TRBD1 (6 bases). Germline V gene data show CDR1 as SGHRS and CDR2 as YFSETQ. The ends were cut back, 0 bases at V and 2 bases at J, with 11 bases in the middle. The CDR3 spans 15 residues. CDR3 region: CASSLGGQLNYGYTF. CDR3 DNA: TGCGCCAGCAGCTTGGGAGGACAGCTGAACTATGGCTACACCTTC.

The rearrangement joins TRBV7-6 to TRBJ2-5; D call uncertain. Germline loops: CDR1 SGHVS, CDR2 FNYEAQ. Trimming shortened V by 1 base and J by 4 bases, and 7 bases separated the two germline ends. This CDR3 contains 13 residues. CDR3 amino acids: CASSLEIAETQYF. The CDR3 bases are TGTGCCAGCAGCTTAGAGATAGCAGAGACCCAGTACTTC.

V usage is TRBV5-1 and J usage is TRBJ1-4, with unresolved D. The CDR3 loop spans 15 amino acids. Germline-derived CDR1 and CDR2 are SGHRS and YFSETQ. Trimming left V 0 bases short and J 8 bases short, with 14 bases between. The CDR3 DNA reads TGCGCCAGCAGCTTGGAGATCAGAGGAAGCGAAAAACTGTTTTTT. It encodes CASSLEIRGSEKLFF.

The CDR3 spells CASSSRTQDVGEQYF. In DNA form, the CDR3 reads TGCGCCTCATCCTCGAGGACACAGGACGTCGGCGAGCAGTACTTC. The V gene is TRBV4-1, the J gene TRBJ2-7, with a weak D call TRBD1 (5 bases). CDR1 and CDR2 from the germline V gene are MGHRA and YSYEKL. V lost 11 bases, J lost 6 bases, and 26 bases lay in between. The CDR3 spans 15 residues.

This clone was recorded once. The chain uses TRBV28 and TRBJ1-1; D uncertain. Trimming stripped 3 bases from V and 4 bases from J, with 3 bases between. The CDR3 runs 11 residues. Germline CDR1 and CDR2: MDHEN and SYDVKM. The DNA for the CDR3 is TGTGCCAGCAGTTTTATCACTGAAGCTTTCTTT. Amino acids: CASSFITEAFF.

The chain combines TRBV9 with TRBJ2-7, with TRBD2 identical over 8 bases. CDR3 length: 15 residues. Germline lookup yields CDR1 SGDLS and CDR2 YYNGEE. The junction had 9 bases not matched to a gene; V was cut back by 3 bases and J by 4 bases. The CDR3 spells CASSGEAGVLYEQYF. The CDR3 coding sequence is TGTGCCAGCAGCGGGGAAGCGGGAGTACTTTACGAGCAGTACTTC.

The chain carries TRBV7-9 and TRBJ2-3; perhaps TRBD2 as D (6 bases). Germline CDR1 SEHNR, CDR2 FQNEAQ (reference sequence). This CDR3 is 18 amino acids long. Trimming stripped 5 bases from V and 0 bases from J, with 21 bases between. CDR3 in DNA: TGTGCCAGCAGCCACATAATTATCCGGGACTCTAGCACAGATACGCAGTATTTT. Its translation is CASSHIIIRDSSTDTQYF.

The rearrangement uses TRBV6-1 and TRBJ1-1; D ambiguous. V dropped 2 bases and J dropped 5 bases, with 12 bases sitting between them. Germline V CDR1 and CDR2: MNHNS, SASEGT. The CDR3 runs to 14 residues. CDR3 amino acids: CASSETRAGTEAFF. CDR3 in DNA: TGTGCCAGCAGTGAAACCCGGGCGGGAACTGAAGCTTTCTTT.

The chain employs TRBV11-1 and TRBJ2-1, with TRBD1 matching over 10 bases. V was clipped by 1 base and J by 4 bases; unmatched bases: 4. Per germline, CDR1 SGHAT and CDR2 FQDESV (reference sequence). The CDR3 has 16 amino acids. The DNA of the CDR3 is TGTGCCAGCAGCTTAGGTCCGGGACAGGGGTACAATGAGCAGTTCTTC. Translating it yields CASSLGPGQGYNEQFF. The full variable domain, with the rest looked up from reference TRBV11-1 and TRBJ2-1, is EAEVAQSPRYKITEKSQAVAFWCDPISGHATLYWYRQILGQGPELLVQFQDESVVDDSQLPKDRFSAERLKGVDSTLKIQPAELGDSAMYLCASSLGPGQGYNEQFFGPGTRLTVL.

The chain uses TRBV11-2 and TRBJ1-5; 9 nucleotides line up with TRBD1. This CDR3 has 15 amino acids. In germline, CDR1 is SGHAT, CDR2 FQNNGV. With 1 base clipped from V and 4 bases from J, the junction kept 2 bases outside the gene matches. In DNA, the CDR3 is TGTGCCAGCAGCTTAGGGGGACAGGGTAATCAGCCCCAGCATTTT. Encoded protein: CASSLGGQGNQPQHF.

This clone was counted a single time. The chain recombines TRBV27 with TRBJ2-7, with D hard to call. CDR3 length: 13 residues. Germline CDR1 MNHEY, CDR2 SMNVEV (reference sequence). Trimming shortened V by 4 bases and J by 0 bases, and 7 bases separated the two germline ends. CDR3 bases: TGTGCCAGCAGTTCTTCTCCCTCCTACGAGCAGTACTTC. Its protein is CASSSSPSYEQYF.

The V and J genes are TRBV25-1 and TRBJ2-7; 13 bases align to TRBD2. The CDR3 runs 17 residues. Germline-derived CDR1 and CDR2 are MGHDK and SYGVNS. The junction had 18 bases not matched to a gene; V was cut back by 10 bases and J by 6 bases. The CDR3 loop is CATTTEGLAGVLGEQYF. The CDR3 nucleotides are TGTGCCACCACAACGGAAGGACTAGCGGGAGTTTTGGGCGAGCAGTACTTC.

The chain carries TRBV7-9 and TRBJ1-2, with 7 bases fitting TRBD1. With V trimmed by 5 bases and J by 2 bases, 17 bases remained unmatched. CDR3 length: 18 amino acids. Looked up from germline, CDR1 is SEHNR and CDR2 is FQNEAQ (reference sequence). The CDR3 reads CASSPATRDRVLNYGYTF. The CDR3 nucleotides read TGTGCCAGCAGCCCGGCAACCCGGGACAGAGTTTTGAACTATGGCTACACCTTC. The complete variable domain, with remaining parts taken from reference TRBV7-9 and TRBJ1-2, reads DTGVSQNPRHKITKRGQNVTFRCDPISEHNRLYWYRQTLGQGPEFLTYFQNEAQLEKSRLLSDRFSAERPKGSFSTLEIQRTEQGDSAMYLCASSPATRDRVLNYGYTFGSGTRLTVV.